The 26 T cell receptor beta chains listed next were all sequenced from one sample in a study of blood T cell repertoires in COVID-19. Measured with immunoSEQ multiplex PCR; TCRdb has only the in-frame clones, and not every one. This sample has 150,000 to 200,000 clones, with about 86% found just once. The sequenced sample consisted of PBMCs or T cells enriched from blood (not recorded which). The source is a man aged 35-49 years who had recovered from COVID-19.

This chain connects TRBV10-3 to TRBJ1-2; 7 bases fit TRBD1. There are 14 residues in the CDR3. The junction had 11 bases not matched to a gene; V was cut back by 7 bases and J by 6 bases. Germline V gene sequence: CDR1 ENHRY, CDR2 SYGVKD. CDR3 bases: TGTGCCATCAAACAGACAGGGACTGAGAATGGCTACACCTTC. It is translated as CAIKQTGTENGYTF.

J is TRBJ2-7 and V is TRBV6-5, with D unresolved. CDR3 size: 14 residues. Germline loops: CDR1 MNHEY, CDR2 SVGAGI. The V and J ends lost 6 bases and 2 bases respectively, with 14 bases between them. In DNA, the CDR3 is TGTGCCAGCAGACCTGACGACACCCCCTACGAGCAGTACTTC. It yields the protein CASRPDDTPYEQYF.

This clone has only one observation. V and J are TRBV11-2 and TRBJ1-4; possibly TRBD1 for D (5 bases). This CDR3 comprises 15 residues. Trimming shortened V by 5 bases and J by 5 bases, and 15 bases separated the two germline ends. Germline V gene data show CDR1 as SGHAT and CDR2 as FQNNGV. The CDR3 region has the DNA TGTGCCAGCAGCCCCAGGGACGGGGGGAATGAAAAACTGTTTTTT. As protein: CASSPRDGGNEKLFF.

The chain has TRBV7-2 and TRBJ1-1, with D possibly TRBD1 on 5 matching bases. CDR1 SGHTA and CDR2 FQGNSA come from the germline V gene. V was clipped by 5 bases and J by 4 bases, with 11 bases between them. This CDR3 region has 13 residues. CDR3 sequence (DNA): TGTGCCAGCAGCCGACAGAGGAGCACTGAAGCTTTCTTT. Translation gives CASSRQRSTEAFF. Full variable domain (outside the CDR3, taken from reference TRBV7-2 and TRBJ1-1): GAGVSQSPSNKVTEKGKDVELRCDPISGHTALYWYRQSLGQGLEFLIYFQGNSAPDKSGLPSDRFSAERTGGSVSTLTIQRTQQEDSAVYLCASSRQRSTEAFFGQGTRLTVV.

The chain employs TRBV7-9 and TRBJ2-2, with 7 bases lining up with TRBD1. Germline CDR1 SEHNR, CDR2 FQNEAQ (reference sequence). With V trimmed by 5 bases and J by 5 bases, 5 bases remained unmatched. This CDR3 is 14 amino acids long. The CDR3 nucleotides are TGTGCCAGCAGCCCGGCAGGGGGAACCGGGGAGCTGTTTTTT. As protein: CASSPAGGTGELFF.

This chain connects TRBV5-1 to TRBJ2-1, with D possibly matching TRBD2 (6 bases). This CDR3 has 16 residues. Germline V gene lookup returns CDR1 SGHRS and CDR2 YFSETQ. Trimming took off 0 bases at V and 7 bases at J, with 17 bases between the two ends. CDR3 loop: CASSLETRPGRNEQFF. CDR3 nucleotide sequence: TGCGCCAGCAGCTTGGAGACTAGGCCTGGGAGGAATGAGCAGTTCTTC.

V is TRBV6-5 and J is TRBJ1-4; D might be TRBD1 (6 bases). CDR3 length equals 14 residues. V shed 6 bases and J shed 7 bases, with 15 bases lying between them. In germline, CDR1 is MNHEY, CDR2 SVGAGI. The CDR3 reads CASRGGGRGEKLFF. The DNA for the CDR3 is TGTGCCAGCAGGGGAGGGGGGAGAGGTGAAAAACTGTTTTTT.

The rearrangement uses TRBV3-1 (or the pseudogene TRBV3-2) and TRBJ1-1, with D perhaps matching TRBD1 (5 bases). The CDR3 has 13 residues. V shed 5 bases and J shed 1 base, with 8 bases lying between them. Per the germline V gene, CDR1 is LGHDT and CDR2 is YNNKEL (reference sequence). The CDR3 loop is CASSWGRNTEAFF. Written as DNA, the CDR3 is TGTGCCAGCAGCTGGGGCAGGAACACTGAAGCTTTCTTT.

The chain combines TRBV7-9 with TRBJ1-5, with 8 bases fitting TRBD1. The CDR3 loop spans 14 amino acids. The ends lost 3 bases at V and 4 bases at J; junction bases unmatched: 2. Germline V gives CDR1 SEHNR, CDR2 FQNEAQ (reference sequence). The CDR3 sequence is CASSLDRANQPQHF. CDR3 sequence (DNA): TGTGCCAGCAGCTTGGACAGGGCGAATCAGCCCCAGCATTTT.

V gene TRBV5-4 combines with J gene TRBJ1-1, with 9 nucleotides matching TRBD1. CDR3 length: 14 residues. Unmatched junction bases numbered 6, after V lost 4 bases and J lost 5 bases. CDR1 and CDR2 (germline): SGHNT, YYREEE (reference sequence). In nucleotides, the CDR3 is TGTGCCAGCAGCAATATGACAGGGGGAACTGAAGCTTTCTTT. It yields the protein CASSNMTGGTEAFF.

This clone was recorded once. The CDR3 loop reads CASSLGSGGDTQYF. CDR3 coding DNA: TGTGCCAGCAGCTTGGGAAGCGGGGGAGATACGCAGTATTTT. The chain has TRBV7-6 and TRBJ2-3, with 8 bases lining up with TRBD2. The V and J ends lost 3 bases and 5 bases, in that order; junction bases with no gene match: 4. Per the germline V gene, CDR1 is SGHVS and CDR2 is FNYEAQ. This CDR3 has 14 amino acids.

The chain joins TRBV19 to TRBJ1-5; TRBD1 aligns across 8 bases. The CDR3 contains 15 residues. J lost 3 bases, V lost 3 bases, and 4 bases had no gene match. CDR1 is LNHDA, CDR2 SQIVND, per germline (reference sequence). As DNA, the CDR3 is TGTGCCAGTAGTATGGTACAGGGGGTCAATCAGCCCCAGCATTTT. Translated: CASSMVQGVNQPQHF.

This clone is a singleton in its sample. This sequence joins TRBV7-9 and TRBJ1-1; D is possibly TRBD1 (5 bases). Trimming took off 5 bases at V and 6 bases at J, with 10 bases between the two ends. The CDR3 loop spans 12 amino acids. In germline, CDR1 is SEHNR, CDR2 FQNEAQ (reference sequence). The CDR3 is CASSPGTSEAFF. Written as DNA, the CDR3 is TGTGCCAGCAGCCCCGGGACTTCTGAAGCTTTCTTT.

In DNA, the CDR3 is TGTGCCACCAGTGATTCCGACACACCGGGACAGGGGTTCTTC. It is translated as CATSDSDTPGQGFF. The chain recombines TRBV24-1 with TRBJ2-1, with TRBD1 identical over 9 bases. The junction had 10 bases not matched to a gene; V was cut back by 2 bases and J by 15 bases. Per the germline V gene, CDR1 is KGHDR and CDR2 is SFDVKD. The CDR3 is 14 residues long.

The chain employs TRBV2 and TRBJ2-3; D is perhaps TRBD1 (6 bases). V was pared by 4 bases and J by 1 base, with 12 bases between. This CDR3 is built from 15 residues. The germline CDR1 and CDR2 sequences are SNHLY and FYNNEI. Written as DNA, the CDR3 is TGTGCCAGCAGTGGCTTCAGGGGAGGCACAGATACGCAGTATTTT. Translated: CASSGFRGGTDTQYF. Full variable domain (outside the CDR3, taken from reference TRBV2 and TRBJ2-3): EPEVTQTPSHQVTQMGQEVILRCVPISNHLYFYWYRQILGQKVEFLVSFYNNEISEKSEIFDDQFSVERPDGSNFTLKIRSTKLEDSAMYFCASSGFRGGTDTQYFGPGTRLTVL.

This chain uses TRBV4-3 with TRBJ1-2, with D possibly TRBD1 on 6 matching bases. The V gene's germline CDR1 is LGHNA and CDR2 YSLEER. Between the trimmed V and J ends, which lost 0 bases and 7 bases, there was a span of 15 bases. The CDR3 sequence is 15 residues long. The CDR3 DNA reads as TGCGCCAGCAGCCAAGATACGGGGGGCGTCACTGGCTACACCTTC. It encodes CASSQDTGGVTGYTF.

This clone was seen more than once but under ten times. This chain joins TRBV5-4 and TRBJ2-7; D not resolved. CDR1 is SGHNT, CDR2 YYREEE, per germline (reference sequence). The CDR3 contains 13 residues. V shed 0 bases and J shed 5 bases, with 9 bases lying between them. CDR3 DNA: TGTGCCAGCAGCTTGGCGGGTGCGAACGAGCAGTACTTC. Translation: CASSLAGANEQYF.

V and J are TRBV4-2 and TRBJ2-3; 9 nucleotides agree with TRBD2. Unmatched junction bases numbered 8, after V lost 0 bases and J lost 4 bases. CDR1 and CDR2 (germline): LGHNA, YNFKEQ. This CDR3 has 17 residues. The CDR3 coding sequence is TGTGCCAGCAGCCAAGATTCAGTTGGCGGGGGGGCAGATACGCAGTATTTT. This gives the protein CASSQDSVGGGADTQYF.

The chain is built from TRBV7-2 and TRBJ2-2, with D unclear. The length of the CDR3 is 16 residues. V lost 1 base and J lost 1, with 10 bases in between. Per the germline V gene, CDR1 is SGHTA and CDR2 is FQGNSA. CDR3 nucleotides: TGTGCCAGCAGCTTAGATCGGCTAGTGAACACCGGGGAGCTGTTTTTT. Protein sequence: CASSLDRLVNTGELFF. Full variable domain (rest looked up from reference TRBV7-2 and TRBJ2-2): GAGVSQSPSNKVTEKGKDVELRCDPISGHTALYWYRQSLGQGLEFLIYFQGNSAPDKSGLPSDRFSAERTGGSVSTLTIQRTQQEDSAVYLCASSLDRLVNTGELFFGEGSRLTVL.

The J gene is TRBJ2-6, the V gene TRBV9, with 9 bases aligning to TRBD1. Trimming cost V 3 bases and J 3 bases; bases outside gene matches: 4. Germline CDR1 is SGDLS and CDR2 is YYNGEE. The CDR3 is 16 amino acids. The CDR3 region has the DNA TGTGCCAGCAGCGCCGGGACAGGGATTGGGGCCAACGTCCTGACTTTC. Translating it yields CASSAGTGIGANVLTF.

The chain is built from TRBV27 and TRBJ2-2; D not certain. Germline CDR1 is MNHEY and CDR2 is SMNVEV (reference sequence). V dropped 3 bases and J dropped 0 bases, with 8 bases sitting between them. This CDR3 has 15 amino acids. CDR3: CASSFESPNTGELFF. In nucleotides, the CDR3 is TGTGCCAGCAGTTTTGAAAGCCCGAACACCGGGGAGCTGTTTTTT.

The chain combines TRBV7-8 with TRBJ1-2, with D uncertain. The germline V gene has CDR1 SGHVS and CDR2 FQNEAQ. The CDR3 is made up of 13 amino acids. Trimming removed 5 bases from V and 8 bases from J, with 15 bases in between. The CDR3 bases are TGTGCCAGCAGCGACACAGTATATCGGGGCTACACCTTC. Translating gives CASSDTVYRGYTF.

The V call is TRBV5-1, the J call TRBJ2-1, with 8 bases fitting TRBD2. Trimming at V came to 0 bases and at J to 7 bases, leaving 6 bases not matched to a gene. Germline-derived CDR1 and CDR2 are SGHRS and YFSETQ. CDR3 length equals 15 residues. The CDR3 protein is CASSLDGGAENEQFF. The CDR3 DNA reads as TGCGCCAGCAGCTTGGACGGGGGGGCCGAGAATGAGCAGTTCTTC.

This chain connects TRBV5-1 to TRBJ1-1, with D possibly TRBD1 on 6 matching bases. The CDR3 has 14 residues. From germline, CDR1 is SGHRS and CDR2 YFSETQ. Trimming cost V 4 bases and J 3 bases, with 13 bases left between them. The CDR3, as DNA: TGCGCCAGCAGCGGGACCAGGGGTTACACTGAAGCTTTCTTT. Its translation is CASSGTRGYTEAFF.

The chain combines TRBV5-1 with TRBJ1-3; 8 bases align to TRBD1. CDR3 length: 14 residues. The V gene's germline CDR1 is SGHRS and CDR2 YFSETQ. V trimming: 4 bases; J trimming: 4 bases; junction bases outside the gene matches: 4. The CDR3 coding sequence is TGCGCCAGCAGCCCGACAGGGGACGGAAACACCATATATTTT. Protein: CASSPTGDGNTIYF.

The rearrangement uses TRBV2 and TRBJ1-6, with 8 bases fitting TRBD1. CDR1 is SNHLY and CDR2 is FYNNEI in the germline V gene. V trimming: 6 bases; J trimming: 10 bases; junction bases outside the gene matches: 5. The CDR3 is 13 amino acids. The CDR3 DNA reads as TGTGCCAGCAGAGACAGGGGAGGATCACCCCTCCACTTT. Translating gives CASRDRGGSPLHF.